The rows below give T cell receptor beta chains drawn from one sample of a study of blood T cell repertoires in COVID-19. The protocol was immunoSEQ multiplex PCR, while the TCRdb copy is restricted to in-frame clones and leaves out a portion. The sample includes about 63,000 clones, roughly 85% of them seen just once. The material sequenced was peripheral blood. The source of these receptors is a human donor in a cohort sampled during active COVID-19. Each CDR3 is given with its conserved first and last residue. The D gene is left open where the match is weak. Clone sizes are given selectively: once, few, many, or a class where the clone is expanded.

CDR3 DNA,CDR3 protein,V gene,J gene,D gene,clone size
TGTGCCAGCAGTTACTCGACATTGGGGAGCTCCTACGAGCAGTACTTC,CASSYSTLGSSYEQYF,TRBV6-5,TRBJ2-7,.,.
TGTGCCAGCAGCACCGGGACTGCTGGCTGGGAGCAGTACTTC,CASSTGTAGWEQYF,TRBV5-6,TRBJ2-7,.,.
TGTGCCAGCAGCAATAGGCTAGCGAGCTCCTACAATGAGCAGTTCTTC,CASSNRLASSYNEQFF,TRBV7-3,TRBJ2-1,.,.
TGTGCCAGCAGCCCCGGGACAGGGTCCGGGGAGCTGTTTTTT,CASSPGTGSGELFF,TRBV6-5,TRBJ2-2,TRBD1,.
TGTGCCAGCAGCGCGGATGGTTGGGGAAACACCATATATTTT,CASSADGWGNTIYF,TRBV5-4,TRBJ1-3,.,.
TGTGCCAGCTGTCAAAGATTAGGGCGGGACACAGATACGCAGTATTTT,CASCQRLGRDTDTQYF,TRBV27,TRBJ2-3,.,.
TGTGCCAGCAGCCCAACTCAGGGTGTGGGCTCACCCCTCCACTTT,CASSPTQGVGSPLHF,TRBV11-2,TRBJ1-6,.,.
TGTGCCAGTAGTATATCCTCCGACAGTTACGAGCAGTACTTC,CASSISSDSYEQYF,TRBV19,TRBJ2-7,.,once
TGTGCCAGCAGTGGGGGGGGGTATGAAGCTTTCTTT,CASSGGGYEAFF,TRBV6-2/TRBV6-3,TRBJ1-1,.,once
TGCGCCAGCAGCTCGAGGACAGGGAAGTCCTACAATGAGCAGTTCTTC,CASSSRTGKSYNEQFF,TRBV5-1,TRBJ2-1,TRBD1,.
TGTGCCAGCAGAAGATTACAGGGCAGCTCCTATAATTCACCCCTCCACTTT,CASRRLQGSSYNSPLHF,TRBV11-3,TRBJ1-6,.,.
TGTGCCAGCAGTTCCGGGACAGGGCCGGCCGGGGAGCTGTTTTTT,CASSSGTGPAGELFF,TRBV7-9,TRBJ2-2,TRBD1,.
TGTGCCAGCAGCCGGTACCAGGGCTACGAGCAGTACTTC,CASSRYQGYEQYF,TRBV11-3,TRBJ2-7,.,.
TGTGCCAGAAGCTTAGCGATTTTACTAGCGGGATCGAATGAGCAGTTCTTC,CARSLAILLAGSNEQFF,TRBV7-5,TRBJ2-1,.,once
TGTGCCAGCAGCTTGGTGAGCGGGAGTTACAATGAGCAGTTCTTC,CASSLVSGSYNEQFF,TRBV5-6,TRBJ2-1,TRBD2,.
TGCGCCAGCAGCTTGCGCGCTAGCGGGAGTGGTGAGACCCAGTACTTC,CASSLRASGSGETQYF,TRBV5-1,TRBJ2-5,TRBD2,.
TGTGCCAGCAGCAAGCGGTACGAGCAGTACTTC,CASSKRYEQYF,TRBV12-3/TRBV12-4,TRBJ2-7,.,.
TGTGCCGTAGACAGGGGAACTAGCACAGATACGCAGTATTTT,CAVDRGTSTDTQYF,TRBV30,TRBJ2-3,TRBD1,.
TGTGCCAGCACCCCGGACAGCTATTCACCCCTCCACTTT,CASTPDSYSPLHF,TRBV6-5,TRBJ1-6,.,.
TGCGCCAGCAGCTTGTCGGACAGCCGGCGGCAGCCCCAGCATTTT,CASSLSDSRRQPQHF,TRBV5-1,TRBJ1-5,.,.
TGTGCCAGCTCACCACCAAACAGAGCGGCCGGCACAGATACGCAGTATTTT,CASSPPNRAAGTDTQYF,TRBV18,TRBJ2-3,.,.
TGTGCCAGCAGGAAAGGACCTTCGGGGGAGCAGTACTTC,CASRKGPSGEQYF,TRBV11-3,TRBJ2-7,.,.
TGTGCCAGCAGTGACGACCTAGCGGGAGGGCCCGATGAGCAGTTCTTC,CASSDDLAGGPDEQFF,TRBV2,TRBJ2-1,TRBD2,.
TGTGCCAGCAGTTACACCGAATCGCGTGGTGAGTTCTTC,CASSYTESRGEFF,TRBV6-5,TRBJ2-1,.,.
TGTGCCAGCAGCCATAACGGGAACTATCTCTTC,CASSHNGNYLF,TRBV3-1/TRBV3-2,TRBJ2-1,.,few
TGTGCCAGCAGTTTACTTCGAGTCCCAGGCACCGGGGAGCTGTTTTTT,CASSLLRVPGTGELFF,TRBV6-2/TRBV6-3,TRBJ2-2,.,.
TGTGCCAGTAGTATCCAGAGAGGCGGCTATGGCTACACCTTC,CASSIQRGGYGYTF,TRBV19,TRBJ1-2,.,.
TGTGCCAGCAGTTCGATTCTCAGGGGAGGGTACACTGAAGCTTTCTTT,CASSSILRGGYTEAFF,TRBV27,TRBJ1-1,.,few
TGCGCCAGCAGCCAATTTGGCTCCACGAACACTGAAGCTTTCTTT,CASSQFGSTNTEAFF,TRBV4-1,TRBJ1-1,.,.
TGTGCCTGTGATGTGGAGGGGGCGTTGGGAGGCTACACCTTC,CACDVEGALGGYTF,TRBV30,TRBJ1-2,TRBD1,few
TGTGCCAGCAGTCATAGCGGGAGGGTGGATGAGCAGTTCTTC,CASSHSGRVDEQFF,TRBV6-5,TRBJ2-1,TRBD2,.
TGTGCCAGCAGTCCCTACCGAGGGGGAACCCAAGAGACCCAGTACTTC,CASSPYRGGTQETQYF,TRBV28,TRBJ2-5,.,.
TGTGCCAGCAGCGTAAGGAAGGGGTCGGACACCGGGGAGCTGTTTTTT,CASSVRKGSDTGELFF,TRBV9,TRBJ2-2,.,.
TGTGCCAGCAGCCGGAACACCGGGGAGCTGTTTTTT,CASSRNTGELFF,TRBV6-1,TRBJ2-2,.,.
TGTGCCAGCAGGTGGACTAGCGGCACCGGGGAGCTGTTTTTT,CASRWTSGTGELFF,TRBV6-5,TRBJ2-2,TRBD2,.
TGTGCCAGCAGCTTCCCTTACGGCAGGGGATCGGCAGCTTTCTTT,CASSFPYGRGSAAFF,TRBV11-2,TRBJ1-1,.,.
TGCGCCAGCACTAGCGGGACCTACAATGAGCAGTTCTTC,CASTSGTYNEQFF,TRBV5-1,TRBJ2-1,TRBD2,.